The sequence of this T cell receptor (beta chain) was determined in a study of blood T cell repertoires in COVID-19. Study context: The origin of the acute and convalescent COVID-19 samples was the United States, Italy and Spain. T cells, B-cell-depleted T cells, or PBMCs provided the cDNA or gDNA that served as material.

Per germline, CDR1 SGHVS and CDR2 FQNEAQ. This CDR3 comprises 14 residues. Trimming cost V 6 bases and J 4 bases; bases outside gene matches: 7. Authors' processing steps: Amplification of reference gene primers was used by the study to estimate nucleated cell counts. Profiling relied on immunoSEQ multiplex PCR, and the TCRdb table lists in-frame clones only, not all of them. For V, J and clone size, that table is used; D and trimming come from the DNA. The table shows around 150,000 clones, with around four fifths occurring only once. This chain links TRBV7-8 with TRBJ2-7; TRBD1 matches 9 bases. The source material was peripheral blood. The clonotype was recovered from a man aged 65-85 years with acute or convalescent COVID-19. The CDR3 region has the DNA TGTGCCAGCAGTCGGGACAGGGAAAGGTACGAGCAGTACTTC. It yields the protein CASSRDRERYEQYF.